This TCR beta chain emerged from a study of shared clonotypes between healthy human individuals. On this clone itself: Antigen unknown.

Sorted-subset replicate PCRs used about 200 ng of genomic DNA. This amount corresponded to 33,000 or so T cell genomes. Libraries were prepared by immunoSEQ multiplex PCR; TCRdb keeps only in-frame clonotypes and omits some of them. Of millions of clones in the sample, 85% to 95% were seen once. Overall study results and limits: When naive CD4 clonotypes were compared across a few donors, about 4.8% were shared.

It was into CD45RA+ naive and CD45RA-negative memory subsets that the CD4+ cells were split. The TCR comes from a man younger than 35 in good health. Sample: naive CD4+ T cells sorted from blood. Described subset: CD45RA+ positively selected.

As DNA, the CDR3 is TGCGCCAGCAGCCCCATTAAGCGGGGAGACTCTGGAAACACCATATATTTT. Its protein is CASSPIKRGDSGNTIYF. The chain recombines TRBV5-1 with TRBJ1-3; no clear D. V lost 4 bases and J lost 0, with 17 bases in between. This CDR3 has 17 amino acids. CDR1 is SGHRS and CDR2 is YFSETQ in the germline V gene.